Sequencing of this T cell receptor (beta chain) was carried out in a study of T-cell reconstitution after alpha-beta-depleted transplantation in children. Study observations and caveats: Expanded clones from the graft, numbering several hundred, reportedly supplied alpha-beta T cells about two months after transplant. Once a year had passed after transplant, T-cell counts and diversity came mostly from newly produced T cells.

In the case of this clonotype: Its matching antigen is unknown.

Preparing the TCRbeta library involved the use of unique molecular identifiers. TCRdb itself ran the PCR reads through MiXCR, one entry per CDR3 protein. This table holds about 980,000 distinct CDR3 sequences, about 30% found once. This specimen consisted of PBMCs, mostly from graft donor cells, obtained 360 days after TCRalphabeta/CD19-depleted stem cell transplant. This sequence was found in a boy younger than two who had a stem cell transplant for SCID, so the T cells may come from the graft donor.

The CDR3, as DNA: TGCAGCGCTAGCGAGGACGACACTGAAGCTTTCTTT. It codes for CSASEDDTEAFF. This rearrangement joins TRBV29-1 to TRBJ1-1; D remains unclear. Germline V gene sequence: CDR1 SQVTM, CDR2 ANQGSEA. The CDR3 length is 12 residues. The V gene lost 7 bases and the J gene lost 3 bases, with 12 bases spanning the gap.